Presented here are 2 T cell receptor beta chains from one specimen sequenced in a study of shared clonotypes between healthy human individuals. Sequencing used immunoSEQ multiplex PCR; TCRdb keeps in-frame clones, though not all of them. This table holds over 950,000 clones, about 80% found once. Input material: memory CD4+ T cells from PBMCs. Noted subset: CD45RA-negative fraction. The receptor source for this set is a man aged 18 to 30 in good health. Some clones in this sample may be carry-over from other donors' samples.

This clone came up many times. CDR3 coding DNA: TGTGCCAGCAGTGAACAGGGTATCTATGGCTACACCTTC. This codes for CASSEQGIYGYTF. This chain uses TRBV6-1 with TRBJ1-2; D might be TRBD1 (5 bases). Per the germline V gene, CDR1 is MNHNS and CDR2 is SASEGT. CDR3 length: 13 amino acids. V lost 2 bases and J 4 bases, leaving 8 bases between the germline ends.

The V gene is TRBV5-4, the J gene TRBJ2-7; D possibly matches TRBD1 or TRBD2 (5 bases each). The CDR3 consists of 14 residues. The V end was cut by 3 bases, the J end by 6 bases, with 16 bases between. Germline values: CDR1 SGHNT, CDR2 YYREEE (reference sequence). The CDR3 spells CASSWGRDRGEQYF. The CDR3 nucleotides read TGTGCCAGCAGCTGGGGCAGGGATCGGGGCGAGCAGTACTTC. Supplemented by reference TRBV5-4 and TRBJ2-7, the full variable domain reads ETGVTQSPTHLIKTRGQQVTLRCSSQSGHNTVSWYQQALGQGPQFIFQYYREEENGRGNFPPRFSGLQFPNYSSELNVNALELDDSALYLCASSWGRDRGEQYFGPGTRLTVT.